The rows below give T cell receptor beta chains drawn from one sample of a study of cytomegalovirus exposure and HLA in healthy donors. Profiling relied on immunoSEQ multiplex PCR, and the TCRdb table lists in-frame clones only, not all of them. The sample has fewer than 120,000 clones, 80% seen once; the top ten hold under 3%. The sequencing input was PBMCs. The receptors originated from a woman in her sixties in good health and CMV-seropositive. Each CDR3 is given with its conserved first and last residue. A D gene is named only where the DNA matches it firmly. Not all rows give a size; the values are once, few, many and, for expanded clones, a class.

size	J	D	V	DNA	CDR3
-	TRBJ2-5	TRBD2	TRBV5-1	TGCGCCAGCAGCTTGGATGCAGGGAGGGTATGGGAGACCCAGTACTTC	CASSLDAGRVWETQYF
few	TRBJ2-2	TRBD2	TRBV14	TGTGCCAGCAGCCACGATATAGCGGGAGGGCCGAGACGATTGACGAACACCGGGGAGCTGTTTTTT	CASSHDIAGGPRRLTNTGELFF
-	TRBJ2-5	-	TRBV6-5	TGTGCCACCTCAGGGTTCGATGAGACCCAGTACTTC	CATSGFDETQYF
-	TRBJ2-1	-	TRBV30	TGTGCCTGGAGTAGGGGGGGCCCCAATGAGCAGTTCTTC	CAWSRGGPNEQFF
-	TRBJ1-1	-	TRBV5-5	TGTGCCAGCAGCTTGGCCTATGCGAACACTGAAGCTTTCTTT	CASSLAYANTEAFF
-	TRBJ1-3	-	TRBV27	TGTGCCAGCAGACCGACAGGCTCTGGAAACACCATATATTTT	CASRPTGSGNTIYF
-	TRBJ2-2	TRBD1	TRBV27	TGTGCCAGCAGCCCCGGGACAGCTGAAGCCGGGGAGCTGTTTTTT	CASSPGTAEAGELFF
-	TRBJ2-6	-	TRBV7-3	TGTGCCAGCAGCTTAAGGGGCGCTGGGGCCAACGTCCTGACTTTC	CASSLRGAGANVLTF
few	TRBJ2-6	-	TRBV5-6	TGTGCCAGCAGCTTGCAAGGGGCTGGGGCCAACGTCCTGACTTTC	CASSLQGAGANVLTF
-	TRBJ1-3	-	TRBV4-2	TGTGCCAGCAGCCCCAAGCCGTCCTCTGGAAACACCATATATTTT	CASSPKPSSGNTIYF
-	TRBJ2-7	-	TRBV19	TGTGCCAGTAGTAGGACACCCAACTACGAGCAGTACTTC	CASSRTPNYEQYF
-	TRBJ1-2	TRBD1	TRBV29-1	TGCAGCGTTAACAGGGGGCGCCGGTCCAACTATGGCTACACCTTC	CSVNRGRRSNYGYTF
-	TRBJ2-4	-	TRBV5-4	TGTGCCAGCAGCCCGAAGAGTTTCGGGAACATTCAGTACTTC	CASSPKSFGNIQYF
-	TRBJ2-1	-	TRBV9	TGTGCCAGCAGCGCCCGGGACTCCCGAGCCAATGAGCAGTTCTTC	CASSARDSRANEQFF
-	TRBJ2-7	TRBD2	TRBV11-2	TGTGCCAGCAGCCTGACTAGCGGGGGCTCCTACGAGCAGTACTTC	CASSLTSGGSYEQYF
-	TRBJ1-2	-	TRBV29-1	TGCAGCGTTGTAGCCTTCTATGGCTACACCTTC	CSVVAFYGYTF
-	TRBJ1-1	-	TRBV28	TGTGCCAGCAGTTCACAGGGCTCGATACCAACAGCTTTCTTT	CASSSQGSIPTAFF
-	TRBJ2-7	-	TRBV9	TGTGCCAGCAGCCCTTTTGGTTACGAGCAGTACTTC	CASSPFGYEQYF
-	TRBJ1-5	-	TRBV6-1	TGTGCCAGCAGCTTGGGCGGGAACCCAGATCAGCCCCAGCATTTT	CASSLGGNPDQPQHF
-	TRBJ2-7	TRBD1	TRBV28	TGTGCCAGGTTTAAACAGGGGGCGAAGGAGCAGTACTTC	CARFKQGAKEQYF
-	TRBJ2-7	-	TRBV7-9	TGTGCCAGCAGCTCCGTTGAACGAGGCGAGCAGTACTTC	CASSSVERGEQYF
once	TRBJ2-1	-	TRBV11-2	TGTGCCACCTCTATGGGACTCCTAAAACTCAATGAGCAGTTCTTC	CATSMGLLKLNEQFF
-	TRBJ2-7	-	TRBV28	TGTGCCAGCAGTCCTACCCCGGACTACGCCTACGAGCAGTACTTC	CASSPTPDYAYEQYF
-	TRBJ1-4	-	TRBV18	TGTGCCAGCTCACCAGGACTAAATGAAAAACTGTTTTTT	CASSPGLNEKLFF
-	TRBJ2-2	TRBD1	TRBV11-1	TGTGCCAGCAGCCCAACAGGGGCAGGGGGTACCGGGGAGCTGTTTTTT	CASSPTGAGGTGELFF
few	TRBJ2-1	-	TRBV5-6	TGTGCCAGCAGCTTTAATCTCGGCGGCCCTGAGCAGTTCTTC	CASSFNLGGPEQFF
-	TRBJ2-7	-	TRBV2	TGTGCCAGCAGTAAAGATTGGAGTAGCGGGCAGTACTTC	CASSKDWSSGQYF
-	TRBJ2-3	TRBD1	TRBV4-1	TGCGCCAGCAGCCGAACAGGGGGTGGAACAGATACGCAGTATTTT	CASSRTGGGTDTQYF
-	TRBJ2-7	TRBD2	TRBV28	TGTGCCAGCGCCTGGACTAGCGTCTACGAGCAGTACTTC	CASAWTSVYEQYF
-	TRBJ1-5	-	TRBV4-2	TGTGCCAGCAGCCAAGATTGGGAGGGAGTTCAGCCCCAGCATTTT	CASSQDWEGVQPQHF
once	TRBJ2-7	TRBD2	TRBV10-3	TGTGCCATCAGTGAATCCCCCGGGACTAGCGGGAGTAGATACGAGCAGTACTTC	CAISESPGTSGSRYEQYF
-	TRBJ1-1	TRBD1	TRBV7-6	TGTGCCAGCAGCCAAGCAAGACAGGGGGCGGGGGAAGCTTTCTTT	CASSQARQGAGEAFF
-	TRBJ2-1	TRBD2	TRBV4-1	TGCGCCAGCAGGTTGGGGCTAGCGGGTGACAATGAGCAGTTCTTC	CASRLGLAGDNEQFF
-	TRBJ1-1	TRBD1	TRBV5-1	TGCGCCAGCAGCCTGACAGGGAGGACTGAAGCTTTCTTT	CASSLTGRTEAFF
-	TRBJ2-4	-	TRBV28	TGTGCCAGCAGACAGGGATTGAAAAACATTCAGTACTTC	CASRQGLKNIQYF
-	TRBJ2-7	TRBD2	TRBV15	TGTGCCACCAGCCTCGGGTCAGTCAGCGGGACTTTCACCTACGAGCAGTACTTC	CATSLGSVSGTFTYEQYF
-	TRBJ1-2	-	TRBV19	TGTGCCAGTAGCACCGGGTGGCAGCTCTATGGCTACACCTTC	CASSTGWQLYGYTF
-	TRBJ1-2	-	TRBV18	TGTGCCAGCTCACCGTCGGGGGATAACTATGGCTACACCTTC	CASSPSGDNYGYTF